This T cell receptor (beta chain) was profiled in a study of T cell responses to AZD1222 COVID-19 vaccine. The table came from immunoSEQ multiplex PCR; TCRdb's copy has only in-frame clones and leaves some out. The sample includes about 130,000 clones, 88% of them seen just once. Study conclusions and caveats: A mostly white British donor set with more females was recruited, and clonal diversity was possibly underestimated.

About this clone itself: The antigen is not known.

The sample was peripheral blood, taken on day 0 of AZD1222 vaccination. This receptor was identified in an adult in good health.

CDR3 sequence reads: CATSRDFSAHEQYF. The CDR3 DNA reads TGTGCCACCAGCAGAGACTTCTCAGCACACGAGCAGTACTTC. The genes are TRBV15 and TRBJ2-7, with D unresolved. Trimming left V 0 bases short and J 5 bases short, with 11 bases between. The CDR3 contains 14 residues. Germline-derived CDR1 and CDR2 are LNHNV and YYDKDF (reference sequence).